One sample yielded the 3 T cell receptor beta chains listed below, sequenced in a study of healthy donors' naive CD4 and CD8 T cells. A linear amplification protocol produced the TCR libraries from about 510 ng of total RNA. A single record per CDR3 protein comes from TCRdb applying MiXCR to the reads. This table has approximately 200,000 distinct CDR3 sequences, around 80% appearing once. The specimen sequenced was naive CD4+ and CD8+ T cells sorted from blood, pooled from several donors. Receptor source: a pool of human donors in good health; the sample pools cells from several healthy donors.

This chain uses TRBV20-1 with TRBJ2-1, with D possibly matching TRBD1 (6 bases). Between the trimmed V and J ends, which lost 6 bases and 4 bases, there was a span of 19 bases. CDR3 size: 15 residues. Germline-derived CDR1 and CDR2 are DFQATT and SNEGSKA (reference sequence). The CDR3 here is CSARRDDRLYNEQFF. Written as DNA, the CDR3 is TGCAGTGCCCGAAGGGATGACAGGCTGTACAATGAGCAGTTCTTC.

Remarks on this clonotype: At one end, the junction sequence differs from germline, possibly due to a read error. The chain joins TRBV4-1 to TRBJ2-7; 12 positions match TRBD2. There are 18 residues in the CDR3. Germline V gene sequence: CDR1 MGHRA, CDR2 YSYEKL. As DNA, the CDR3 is TGCGCCAGCAGCCAAGATCTTCCCCTAGCGGGAGGGCGCGGCGAGCAATACTTC. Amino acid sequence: CASSQDLPLAGGRGEQYF.

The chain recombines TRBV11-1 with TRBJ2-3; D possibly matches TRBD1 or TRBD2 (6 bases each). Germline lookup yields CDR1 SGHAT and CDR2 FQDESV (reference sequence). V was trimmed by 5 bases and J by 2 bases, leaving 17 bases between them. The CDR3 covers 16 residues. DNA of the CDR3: TGTGCCAGCAGCCGACGACAAGGGGGGCTCACAGATACGCAGTATTTT. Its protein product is CASSRRQGGLTDTQYF. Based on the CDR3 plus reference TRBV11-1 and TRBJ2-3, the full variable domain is EAEVAQSPRYKITEKSQAVAFWCDPISGHATLYWYRQILGQGPELLVQFQDESVVDDSQLPKDRFSAERLKGVDSTLKIQPAELGDSAMYLCASSRRQGGLTDTQYFGPGTRLTVL.